Included here is one T cell receptor beta chain sequence, with context. The data originate from a study of blood T cell repertoires in COVID-19. Study at large: PBMCs, B-cell-depleted T cells, or T cells provided the cDNA or gDNA that made up the material.

Assay: immunoSEQ multiplex PCR; the TCRdb copy retains only in-frame clones and omits some. This sample has a few hundred thousand clones; 80% to 85% occur once, and the top ten carry about 3.5%. CDR1 and CDR2 (germline): SGHVS, FNYEAQ. The CDR3 totals 15 residues. The ends lost 1 base at V and 9 bases at J; junction bases unmatched: 8. This TCR came from a man between 45 and 60 years old who had recovered from COVID-19. The sequenced material came from PBMCs or T cells enriched from blood (not recorded which). The rearrangement joins TRBV7-6 to TRBJ2-1, with 8 bases that match TRBD2. CDR3 DNA sequence: TGTGCCAGCAGCTTAGACGGGAGGGCCACGGGTGAGCAGTTCTTC. Translation gives CASSLDGRATGEQFF.